This TCR beta chain emerged from a study of blood T cell repertoires in COVID-19. In the study overall: Samples representing acute and convalescent COVID-19 were sourced from the United States, Italy and Spain.

Some clones are missing from TCRdb's copy, which holds only in-frame ones; the method was immunoSEQ multiplex PCR. The data show roughly 40,000 clones, 70% to 85% seen once. Sequences were obtained from peripheral blood. This sequence was found in a human donor in a cohort sampled during active COVID-19.

The CDR3 DNA reads TGTGCCAGCAGCCACGGCACCGGGGAGCTGTTTTTT. It yields the protein CASSHGTGELFF. This rearrangement joins TRBV3-1 (or the pseudogene TRBV3-2) to TRBJ2-2; D not resolved. Germline CDR1 is LGHDT and CDR2 is YNNKEL (reference sequence). The CDR3 runs to 12 residues. Trimming removed 3 bases at V and 4 bases at J, with 3 bases between.